Following are 9 T cell receptor beta chains from one sample sequenced in a study of blood T cell repertoires in COVID-19. Libraries were prepared by immunoSEQ multiplex PCR; TCRdb keeps only in-frame clonotypes and omits some of them. The table has more than 50,000 clones, approximately 80% seen once. Sequenced material: peripheral blood. These receptors were taken from a woman aged 80 or over with acute or convalescent COVID-19.

CDR3 nucleotide sequence: TGTGCCAGCAGCTTGACTAGCGGGGAATCCGAGCAGTACTTC. It yields the protein CASSLTSGESEQYF. The V and J genes are TRBV7-9 and TRBJ2-7; 11 bases map to TRBD2. Germline V gene lookup returns CDR1 SEHNR and CDR2 FQNEAQ (reference sequence). The CDR3 extends over 14 amino acids. Trimming took 3 bases from V and 6 from J; bases not matched to a gene: 4. The full variable domain, in which reference TRBV7-9 and TRBJ2-7 provide the parts outside the CDR3, is DTGVSQNPRHKITKRGQNVTFRCDPISEHNRLYWYRQTLGQGPEFLTYFQNEAQLEKSRLLSDRFSAERPKGSFSTLEIQRTEQGDSAMYLCASSLTSGESEQYFGPGTRLTVT.

The gene calls are TRBV28 and TRBJ2-2; no definite D call. Germline V CDR1 and CDR2: MDHEN, SYDVKM. V dropped 6 bases and J dropped 4 bases, with 9 bases sitting between them. This CDR3 has 13 residues. CDR3 protein: CASSPTATGELFF. The CDR3 DNA follows: TGTGCCAGCAGCCCCACAGCCACCGGGGAGCTGTTTTTT.

The chain recombines TRBV5-8 with TRBJ2-1, with D perhaps matching TRBD2 (5 bases). The CDR3 runs to 13 residues. Germline lookup yields CDR1 SGHTS and CDR2 YDEGEE. V lost 4 bases, J lost 3 bases, and 8 bases lay in between. CDR3 in amino acids: CASSADYYNEQFF. The CDR3 DNA reads as TGTGCCAGCAGCGCTGACTACTACAATGAGCAGTTCTTC.

The chain has TRBV7-3 and TRBJ2-2; D is unclear. Trimming removed 2 bases at V and 5 bases at J, with 6 bases between. Looked up from germline, CDR1 is SGHTA and CDR2 is FQGTGA. The CDR3 has 13 residues. The CDR3 sequence is CASSLLRTGELFF. The DNA for the CDR3 is TGTGCCAGCAGCTTACTGCGGACCGGGGAGCTGTTTTTT.

The chain carries TRBV12-3 or TRBV12-4 and TRBJ2-5; D is perhaps TRBD2 (5 bases). The CDR3 runs to 13 residues. Between the trimmed V and J ends, which lost 0 bases and 9 bases, there was a span of 11 bases. CDR3 sequence: CASSLAGDVAQYF. The DNA for the CDR3 is TGTGCCAGCAGTTTAGCGGGAGATGTGGCCCAGTACTTC.

This clone has just a few counts. The chain links TRBV7-9 to TRBJ1-1; D ambiguous. The CDR3 contains 15 residues. V was trimmed by 2 bases and J by 8 bases, leaving 18 bases between them. Germline CDR1 SEHNR, CDR2 FQNEAQ (reference sequence). CDR3 nucleotides: TGTGCCAGCAGCTTACAGGTGGCAACAGTATCCGAAGCTTTCTTT. Its translation is CASSLQVATVSEAFF.

V gene TRBV4-1 combines with J gene TRBJ2-7; weak D call: TRBD1 (6 bases). The CDR3 sequence is 15 residues long. Trimming removed 1 base at V and 2 bases at J, with 12 bases between. Germline values: CDR1 MGHRA, CDR2 YSYEKL. Written as DNA, the CDR3 is TGCGCCAGCAGCCAAGGGCCGGACAGCACCTACGAGCAGTACTTC. The encoded protein is CASSQGPDSTYEQYF.

The J gene is TRBJ2-5, the V gene TRBV11-2; 8 bases fit TRBD1. The length of the CDR3 is 15 residues. CDR1 and CDR2 from the germline V gene are SGHAT and FQNNGV. V shed 6 bases and J 5 bases; nucleotides not matched to a gene: 11. The CDR3 DNA reads TGTGCCAGCAGTCGACAGGGGATCCTCTCTGAGACCCAGTACTTC. Amino acids: CASSRQGILSETQYF.

A single count supports this clone. This chain uses TRBV19 with TRBJ2-7; weak D call: TRBD1 (7 bases). This CDR3 spans 15 amino acids. Trimming left V 8 bases short and J 1 base short, with 18 bases between. Germline V CDR1 and CDR2: LNHDA, SQIVND (reference sequence). The CDR3 sequence: CASSTPGGRSYEQYF. CDR3 DNA: TGTGCCAGTTCAACGCCAGGGGGGAGATCCTACGAGCAGTACTTC.